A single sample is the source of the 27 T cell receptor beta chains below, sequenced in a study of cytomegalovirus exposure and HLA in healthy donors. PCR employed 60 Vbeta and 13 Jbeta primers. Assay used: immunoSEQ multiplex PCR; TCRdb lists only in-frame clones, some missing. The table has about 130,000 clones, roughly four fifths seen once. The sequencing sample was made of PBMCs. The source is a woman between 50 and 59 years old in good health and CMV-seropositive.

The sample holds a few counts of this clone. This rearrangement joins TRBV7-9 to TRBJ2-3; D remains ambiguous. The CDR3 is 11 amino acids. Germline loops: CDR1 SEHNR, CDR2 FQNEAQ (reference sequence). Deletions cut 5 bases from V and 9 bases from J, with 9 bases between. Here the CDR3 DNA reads TGTGCCAGCAGCCCCGGGTCCACGCAGTATTTT. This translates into CASSPGSTQYF.

This chain's CDR3 is CASSQALGLAASYEQYF. Written as DNA, the CDR3 is TGCGCCAGCAGCCAAGCCTTAGGACTAGCGGCCTCCTACGAGCAGTACTTC. This sequence joins TRBV4-3 and TRBJ2-5; 10 bases fit TRBD2. The DNA end favors TRBJ2-7, so the J call may be wrong. This CDR3 has 17 residues. Germline CDR1 and CDR2: LGHNA and YSLEER.

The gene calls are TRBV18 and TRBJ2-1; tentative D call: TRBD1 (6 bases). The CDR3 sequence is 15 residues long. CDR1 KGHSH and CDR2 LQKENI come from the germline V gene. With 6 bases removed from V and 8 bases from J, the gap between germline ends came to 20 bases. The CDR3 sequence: CASSPPDRGSYEQFF. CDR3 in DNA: TGTGCCAGCTCTCCTCCGGACAGAGGGTCCTATGAGCAGTTCTTC.

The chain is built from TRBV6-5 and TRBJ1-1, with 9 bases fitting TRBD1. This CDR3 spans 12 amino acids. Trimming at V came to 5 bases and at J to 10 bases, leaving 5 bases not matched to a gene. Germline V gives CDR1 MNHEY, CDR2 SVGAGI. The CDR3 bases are TGTGCCAGCAGTCCAGGGGGACAGGGAGCTTTCTTT. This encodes CASSPGGQGAFF.

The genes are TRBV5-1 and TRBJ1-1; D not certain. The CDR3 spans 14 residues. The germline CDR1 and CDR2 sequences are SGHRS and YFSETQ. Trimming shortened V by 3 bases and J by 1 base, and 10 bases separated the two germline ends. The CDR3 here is CASSSGNSNTEAFF. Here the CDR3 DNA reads TGCGCCAGCAGCTCAGGCAACTCGAACACTGAAGCTTTCTTT.

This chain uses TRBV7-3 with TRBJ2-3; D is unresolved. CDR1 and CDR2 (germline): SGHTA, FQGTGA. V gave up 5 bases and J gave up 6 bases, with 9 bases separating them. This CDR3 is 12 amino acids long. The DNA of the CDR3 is TGTGCCAGCAGCCCGCCAGCGGATACGCAGTATTTT. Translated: CASSPPADTQYF.

CDR3 in amino acids: CASTLGRRGSSYEQYF. CDR3 nucleotides: TGTGCCAGCACTCTCGGCCGCAGGGGGAGTTCTTACGAGCAGTACTTC. The chain is built from TRBV2 and TRBJ2-7; 7 positions agree with TRBD1. CDR1 SNHLY and CDR2 FYNNEI come from the germline V gene. The J segment lost 4 bases and the V segment lost 7 bases, leaving 16 bases of the junction unmatched. This CDR3 region has 16 residues. Full variable domain (rest looked up from reference TRBV2 and TRBJ2-7): EPEVTQTPSHQVTQMGQEVILRCVPISNHLYFYWYRQILGQKVEFLVSFYNNEISEKSEIFDDQFSVERPDGSNFTLKIRSTKLEDSAMYFCASTLGRRGSSYEQYFGPGTRLTVT.

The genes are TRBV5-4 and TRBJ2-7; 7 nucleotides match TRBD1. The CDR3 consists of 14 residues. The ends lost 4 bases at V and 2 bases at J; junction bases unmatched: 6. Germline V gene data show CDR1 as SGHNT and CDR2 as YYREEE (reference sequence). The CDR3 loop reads CASSHTGTAYEQYF. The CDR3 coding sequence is TGTGCCAGCAGCCACACTGGGACAGCCTACGAGCAGTACTTC.

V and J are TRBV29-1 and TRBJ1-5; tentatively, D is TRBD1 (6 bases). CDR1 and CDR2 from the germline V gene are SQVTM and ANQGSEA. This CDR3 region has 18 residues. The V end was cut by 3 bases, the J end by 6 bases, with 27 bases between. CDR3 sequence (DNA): TGCAGCGTTGAGGCCCGGGTGAGAGGGGGTTTGAGATTTCAGCCCCAGCATTTT. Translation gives CSVEARVRGGLRFQPQHF.

CDR3 in amino acids: CASSLETDLNEQFF. The CDR3 DNA reads TGTGCCAGCAGTTTAGAAACAGACCTAAATGAGCAGTTCTTC. The chain recombines TRBV28 with TRBJ2-1, with D unclear. Per the germline V gene, CDR1 is MDHEN and CDR2 is SYDVKM. Trimming shortened V by 2 bases and J by 7 bases, and 12 bases separated the two germline ends. The CDR3 sequence is 14 residues long.

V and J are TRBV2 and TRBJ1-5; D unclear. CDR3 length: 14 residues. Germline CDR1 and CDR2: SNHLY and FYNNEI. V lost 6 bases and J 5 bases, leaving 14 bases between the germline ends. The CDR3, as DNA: TGTGCCAGCAGGGCGGGGTATAACGATCAGCCCCAGCATTTT. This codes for CASRAGYNDQPQHF.

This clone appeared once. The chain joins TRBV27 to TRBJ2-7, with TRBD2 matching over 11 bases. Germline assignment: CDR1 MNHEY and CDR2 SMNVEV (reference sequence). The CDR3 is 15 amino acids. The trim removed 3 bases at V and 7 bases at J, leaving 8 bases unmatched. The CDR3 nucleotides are TGTGCCAGCAGTTTCTTTAGCGGGGGGGCCTCGGAGCAGTACTTC. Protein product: CASSFFSGGASEQYF.

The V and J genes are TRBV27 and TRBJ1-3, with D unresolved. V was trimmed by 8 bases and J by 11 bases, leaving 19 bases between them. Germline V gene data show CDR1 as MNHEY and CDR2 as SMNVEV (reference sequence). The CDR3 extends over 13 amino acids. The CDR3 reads CASSLRPGSAIYF. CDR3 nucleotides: TGTGCCAGCTCACTTCGACCGGGGAGCGCCATATATTTT.

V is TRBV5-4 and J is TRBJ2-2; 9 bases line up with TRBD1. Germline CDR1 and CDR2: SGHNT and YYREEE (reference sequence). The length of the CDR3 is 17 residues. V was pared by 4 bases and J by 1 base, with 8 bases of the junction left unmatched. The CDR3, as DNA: TGTGCCAGCAGCGAACCGGGACAGGGCAAGAACACCGGGGAGCTGTTTTTT. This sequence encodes CASSEPGQGKNTGELFF.

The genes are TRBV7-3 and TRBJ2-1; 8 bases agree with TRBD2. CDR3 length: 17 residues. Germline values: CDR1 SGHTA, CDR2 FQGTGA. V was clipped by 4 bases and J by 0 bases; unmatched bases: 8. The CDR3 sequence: CASSSQPGTSSYNEQFF. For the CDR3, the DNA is TGTGCCAGCAGCTCCCAGCCCGGGACTAGCTCCTACAATGAGCAGTTCTTC.

The CDR3 is CATSRDRVSPYLEEQFF. In nucleotides, the CDR3 is TGTGCCACCAGCAGAGATCGGGTATCGCCTTATTTGGAGGAGCAGTTCTTC. The rearrangement uses TRBV15 and TRBJ2-1; no reliable D call. From germline, CDR1 is LNHNV and CDR2 YYDKDF (reference sequence). V was shortened by 0 bases and J by 10 bases, with 22 bases between the two germline ends. The CDR3 runs to 17 residues.

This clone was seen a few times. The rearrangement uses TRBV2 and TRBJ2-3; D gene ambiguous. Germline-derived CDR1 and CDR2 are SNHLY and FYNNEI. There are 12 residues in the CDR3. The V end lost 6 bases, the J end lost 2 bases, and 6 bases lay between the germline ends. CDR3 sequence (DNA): TGTGCCAGCAGCGGTGACACAGATACGCAGTATTTT. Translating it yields CASSGDTDTQYF.

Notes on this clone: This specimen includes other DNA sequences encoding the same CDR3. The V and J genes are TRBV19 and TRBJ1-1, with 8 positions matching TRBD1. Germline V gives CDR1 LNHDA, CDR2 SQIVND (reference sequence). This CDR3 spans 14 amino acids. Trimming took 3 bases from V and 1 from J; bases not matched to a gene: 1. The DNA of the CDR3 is TGTGCCAGTAGTATCGGGACAGGGAACACTGAAGCTTTCTTT. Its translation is CASSIGTGNTEAFF.

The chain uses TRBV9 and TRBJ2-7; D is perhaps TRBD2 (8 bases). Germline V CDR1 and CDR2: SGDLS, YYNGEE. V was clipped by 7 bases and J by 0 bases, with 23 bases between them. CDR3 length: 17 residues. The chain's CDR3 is CASGSHPGGGPSYEQYF. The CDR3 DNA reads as TGTGCCAGCGGATCTCACCCGGGAGGGGGCCCCTCCTACGAGCAGTACTTC.

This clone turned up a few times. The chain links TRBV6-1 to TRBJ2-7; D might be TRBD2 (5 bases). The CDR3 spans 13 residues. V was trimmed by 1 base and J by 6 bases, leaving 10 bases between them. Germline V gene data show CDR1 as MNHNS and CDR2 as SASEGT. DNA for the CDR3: TGTGCCAGCAGTGAAGAGAGGGAAGGCGAGCAGTACTTC. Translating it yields CASSEEREGEQYF.

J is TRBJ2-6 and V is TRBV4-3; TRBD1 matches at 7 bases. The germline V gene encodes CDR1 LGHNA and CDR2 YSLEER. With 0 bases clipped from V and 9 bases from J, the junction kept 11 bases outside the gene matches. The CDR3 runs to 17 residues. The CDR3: CASSQDLRQGVGNVLTF. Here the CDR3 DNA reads TGCGCCAGCAGCCAAGATCTACGGCAGGGGGTGGGCAACGTCCTGACTTTC.

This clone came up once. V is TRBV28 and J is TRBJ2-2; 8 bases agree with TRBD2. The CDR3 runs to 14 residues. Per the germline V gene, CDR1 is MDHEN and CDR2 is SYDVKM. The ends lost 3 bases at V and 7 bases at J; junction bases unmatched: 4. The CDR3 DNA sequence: TGTGCCAGCAGTTTTTCCGGGGGGGACGGGGAGCTGTTTTTT. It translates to CASSFSGGDGELFF.

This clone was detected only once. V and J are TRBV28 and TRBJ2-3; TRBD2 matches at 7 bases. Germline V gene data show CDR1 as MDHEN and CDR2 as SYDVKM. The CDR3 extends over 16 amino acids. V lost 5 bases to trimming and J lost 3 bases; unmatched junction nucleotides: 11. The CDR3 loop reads CASSTSASIETDTQYF. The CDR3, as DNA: TGTGCCAGCAGTACTAGCGCATCGATAGAGACAGATACGCAGTATTTT.

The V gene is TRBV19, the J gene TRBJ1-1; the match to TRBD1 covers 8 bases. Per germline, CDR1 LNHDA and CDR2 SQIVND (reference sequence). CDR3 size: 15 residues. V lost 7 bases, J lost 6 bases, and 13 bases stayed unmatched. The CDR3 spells CASNHLTGDPSEAFF. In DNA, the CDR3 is TGTGCCAGTAACCATTTGACAGGGGATCCATCTGAAGCTTTCTTT.

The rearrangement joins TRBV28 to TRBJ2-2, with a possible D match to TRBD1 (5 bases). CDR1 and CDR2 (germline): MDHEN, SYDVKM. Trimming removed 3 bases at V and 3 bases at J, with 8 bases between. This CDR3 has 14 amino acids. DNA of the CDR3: TGTGCCAGCAGTTTCCTAGGGGACACCGGGGAGCTGTTTTTT. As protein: CASSFLGDTGELFF.

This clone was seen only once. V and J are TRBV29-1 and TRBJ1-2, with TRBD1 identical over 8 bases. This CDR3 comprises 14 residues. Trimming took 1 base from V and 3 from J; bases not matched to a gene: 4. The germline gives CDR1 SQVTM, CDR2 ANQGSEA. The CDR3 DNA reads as TGCAGCGTTGAAGCGGACAGGGAATACTATGGCTACACCTTC. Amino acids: CSVEADREYYGYTF.

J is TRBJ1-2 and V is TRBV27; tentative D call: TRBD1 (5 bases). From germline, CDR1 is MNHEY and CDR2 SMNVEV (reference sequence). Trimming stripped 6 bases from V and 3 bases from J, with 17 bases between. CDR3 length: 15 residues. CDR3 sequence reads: CASRLFSGTDYGYTF. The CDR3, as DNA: TGTGCCAGCAGGCTCTTCTCCGGGACTGACTATGGCTACACCTTC.